Shown below are 16 T cell receptor beta chains from a single sample sequenced in a study of immune heterogeneity within non-small cell lung tumors. Multiplex PCR amplified the TCR beta CDR3 region. Its first round ran for 10 to 11 cycles with 32 V and 13 J primers. Using its own MiXCR run on the multiplex PCR reads, TCRdb lists one record per CDR3 protein. The sample holds 9,500 to 13,000 distinct CDR3 sequences, almost 30% seen once. The authors used roughly 650 ng of bulk tumor genomic DNA per sample as template. Multiple biopsies spaced far apart were taken from each primary tumor during surgery. With untreated, newly diagnosed non-small cell lung cancer, the patients went on to undergo curative surgery. Specimen: lung tumor tissue. The receptors shown here come from a woman in her forties or fifties with non-small cell lung cancer.

This clonotype counts as medium-sized (0.01 to 0.1%). The chain has TRBV2 and TRBJ1-1; D is undetermined. Germline V gene sequence: CDR1 SNHLY, CDR2 FYNNEI. The CDR3 is 12 amino acids. The V end lost 4 bases, the J end lost 1 base, and 4 bases lay between the germline ends. CDR3 in amino acids: CASSAGNTEAFF. In nucleotides, the CDR3 is TGTGCCAGCAGTGCAGGGAACACTGAAGCTTTCTTT.

The J gene is TRBJ1-1, the V gene TRBV9; 11 bases map to TRBD1. V lost 4 bases to trimming and J lost 4 bases; unmatched junction nucleotides: 3. CDR1 is SGDLS, CDR2 YYNGEE, per germline. The CDR3 is made up of 14 amino acids. CDR3 bases: TGTGCCAGCAGCCGTGGGACAGGGGGCACTGAAGCTTTCTTT. This gives the protein CASSRGTGGTEAFF.

This clonotype was counted only a few times. This sequence joins TRBV7-9 and TRBJ2-1, with TRBD2 matching 7 bases. V shed 7 bases, J shed 6 bases, and the junction held 12 bases outside the gene matches. CDR3 length: 15 amino acids. Germline CDR1 and CDR2: SEHNR and FQNEAQ (reference sequence). CDR3 sequence (DNA): TGTGCCAGCATTAGTCCTTCGGCGGGGGTCAATGAGCAGTTCTTC. Its translation is CASISPSAGVNEQFF.

The genes are TRBV6-5 and TRBJ2-1; D is uncertain. Looked up from germline, CDR1 is MNHEY and CDR2 is SVGAGI. The CDR3 is made up of 12 amino acids. The ends were cut back, 2 bases at V and 8 bases at J, with 7 bases in the middle. The CDR3 DNA reads as TGTGCCAGCAGTTACCGGGCATATGAGCAGTTCTTC. Translating it yields CASSYRAYEQFF.

Turning to this clonotype: The junction and the germline gene differ at one end; a read error may be behind it. The chain couples TRBV20-1 to TRBJ2-5; TRBD2 matches 12 bases. The germline CDR1 and CDR2 sequences are DFQATT and SNEGSKA (reference sequence). This CDR3 spans 14 amino acids. Here the CDR3 DNA reads TGCACTGCTCGCCCTAGCGGGAGGGGAGAGACCCAGTACTTC. Amino acid sequence: CTARPSGRGETQYF.

On this clonotype: This may stem from a read error, because a much larger clone lies one nucleotide away. The chain recombines TRBV19 with TRBJ1-5, with unresolved D. The CDR3 covers 13 residues. Looked up from germline, CDR1 is LNHDA and CDR2 is SQIVND (reference sequence). Trimming stripped 7 bases from V and 3 bases from J, with 10 bases between. CDR3 residues: CASTASDNQPQHF. The CDR3 nucleotides read TGTGCCAGTACGGCCAGTGACAATCAGCCCCAGCATTTT.

The chain recombines TRBV6-1 with TRBJ2-2; D may match TRBD1 or TRBD2 (5 bases each). The CDR3 contains 13 residues. CDR1 and CDR2 (germline): MNHNS, SASEGT. V lost 7 bases to trimming and J lost 6 bases, with 12 bases between them. The CDR3 region has the DNA TGTGCCAGCAATCAGGGACGTTCCGGGGAGCTGTTTTTT. This encodes CASNQGRSGELFF.

For this clonotype: A single base separates this from a much larger clone, so it may be a read error. J is TRBJ1-3 and V is TRBV12-3 or TRBV12-4; D call uncertain. The V gene lost 6 bases and the J gene lost 3 bases, with 12 bases spanning the gap. CDR3 length: 14 amino acids. CDR3 DNA: TGTGCCAGCAGCCCCCACAGCTGTGGAAACACCATATATTTT. Residues: CASSPHSCGNTIYF.

This clonotype was counted a few times. The rearrangement links TRBV28 to TRBJ1-1, with a tentative D call TRBD1 (6 bases). The germline V and J ends were trimmed by 6 bases and 1 base, with 21 bases remaining between them. In germline, CDR1 is MDHEN, CDR2 SYDVKM. The CDR3 consists of 17 residues. CDR3 residues: CASSYLGGGGPNTEAFF. The CDR3 bases are TGTGCCAGCAGCTACTTAGGAGGGGGAGGGCCGAACACTGAAGCTTTCTTT. Full variable domain (remainder filled in from reference TRBV28 and TRBJ1-1): DVKVTQSSRYLVKRTGEKVFLECVQDMDHENMFWYRQDPGLGLRLIYFSYDVKMKEKGDIPEGYSVSREKKERFSLILESASTNQTSMYLCASSYLGGGGPNTEAFFGQGTRLTVV.

Many counts were recorded for this clonotype. The chain couples TRBV19 to TRBJ2-3, with TRBD2 identical over 11 bases. The V gene's germline CDR1 is LNHDA and CDR2 SQIVND (reference sequence). V lost 5 bases, J lost 5 bases, and 6 bases stayed unmatched. This CDR3 contains 15 residues. The CDR3 DNA follows: TGTGCCAGTAGTGTACTAGCGGGAGCAGGAGATACGCAGTATTTT. Translating it yields CASSVLAGAGDTQYF.

This clonotype was counted a few times. This chain joins TRBV20-1 and TRBJ1-5, with unresolved D. CDR1 is DFQATT and CDR2 is SNEGSKA in the germline V gene (reference sequence). The CDR3 is 13 amino acids. V was cut by 5 bases and J by 3 bases, with 11 bases left in between. CDR3 in DNA: TGCAGTGCTTCCCCCCAGATCAATCAGCCCCAGCATTTT. Its protein product is CSASPQINQPQHF.

This clonotype has just a few counts. The gene calls are TRBV27 and TRBJ2-3; TRBD2 matches at 12 bases. The CDR3 runs to 16 residues. From germline, CDR1 is MNHEY and CDR2 SMNVEV (reference sequence). After removal of 4 bases from V and 1 base from J, the junction contained 3 bases not matched to a gene. CDR3 sequence (DNA): TGTGCCAGCAGTTCTCGACTAGCGGGAGGCACAGATACGCAGTATTTT. This gives the protein CASSSRLAGGTDTQYF.

Comment on this clonotype: A much larger clonotype is one base distant, so this may be a read error. The rearrangement joins TRBV24-1 to TRBJ1-2; D uncertain. Per the germline V gene, CDR1 is KGHDR and CDR2 is SFDVKD. The CDR3 is 13 amino acids. CDR3 sequence (DNA): TGTCCCACCAGCCCGGACGGGAGCTATGGCTACACCTTC. Its translation: CPTSPDGSYGYTF.

This clonotype has ten or more counts. The gene calls are TRBV5-1 and TRBJ1-5; 9 bases line up with TRBD1. Germline lookup yields CDR1 SGHRS and CDR2 YFSETQ. V was pared by 2 bases and J by 7 bases, with 7 bases of the junction left unmatched. This CDR3 contains 15 residues. The CDR3 DNA is TGCGCCAGCAGCTTAGGACAGGGGTTGGGGCAGCCCCAGCATTTT. It translates to CASSLGQGLGQPQHF.

Many counts were recorded for this clonotype. The chain uses TRBV10-3 and TRBJ1-1; D unclear. The CDR3 totals 13 residues. Deletions cut 7 bases from V and 1 base from J, with 10 bases between. Germline CDR1 ENHRY, CDR2 SYGVKD. CDR3: CAITPHKNTEAFF. CDR3 nucleotide sequence: TGTGCCATCACCCCCCACAAGAACACTGAAGCTTTCTTT.

The chain recombines TRBV7-9 with TRBJ2-7; perhaps TRBD2 as D (5 bases). CDR3 length: 13 amino acids. Deletions cut 5 bases from V and 4 bases from J, with 12 bases between. Germline CDR1 SEHNR, CDR2 FQNEAQ (reference sequence). CDR3 coding DNA: TGTGCCAGCAGCCCAGACTACCAATACGAGCAGTACTTC. As protein: CASSPDYQYEQYF.